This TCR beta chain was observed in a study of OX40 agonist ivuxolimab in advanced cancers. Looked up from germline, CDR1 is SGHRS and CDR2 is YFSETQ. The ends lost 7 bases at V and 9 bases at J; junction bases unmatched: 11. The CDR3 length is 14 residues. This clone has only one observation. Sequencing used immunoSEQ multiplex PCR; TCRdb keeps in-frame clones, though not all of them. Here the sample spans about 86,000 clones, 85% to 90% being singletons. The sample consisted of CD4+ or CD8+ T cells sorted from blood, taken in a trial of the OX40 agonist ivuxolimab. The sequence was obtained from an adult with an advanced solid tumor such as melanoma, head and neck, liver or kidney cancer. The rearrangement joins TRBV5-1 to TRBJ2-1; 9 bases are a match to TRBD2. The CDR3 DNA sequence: TGCGCCAGCGAACAGCGGGGGGATTCCCCTGAGCAGTTCTTC. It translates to CASEQRGDSPEQFF.